These T cell receptor beta chains were read from a single sample in a study of blood T cell repertoires in COVID-19. Sequencing was performed with immunoSEQ multiplex PCR; in TCRdb, only in-frame clones are kept and a portion is missing. This sample has fewer than 250,000 clones; 92% occur once, and the top ten carry around 0.84%. The sequencing input was peripheral blood. These receptors came from a man aged 55 to 70 with COVID-19, enrolled during active disease. The CDR3 runs from the conserved cysteine through the conserved F or W. The D gene is left open where the match is weak. Clone size is stated in some rows and not others, as once, few, many or a class when expanded.

TRBV27	-	-	TRBJ1-2	TGTGCCAGCAGACAGGGTAACTATGGCTACACCTTC	CASRQGNYGYTF
TRBV9	-	TRBD1	TRBJ1-1	TGTGCCAGCAGCCCCCAACCCGGGACAGGGGAAGCTTTCTTT	CASSPQPGTGEAFF
TRBV7-9	-	-	TRBJ2-7	TGTGCCAGCAGTCCGGTAGGCAGGGGTTTTTACGAGCAGTACTTC	CASSPVGRGFYEQYF
TRBV18	-	-	TRBJ2-1	TGTGCCAGCTCACCACGTCGGCAGGCCCATGAGCAGTTCTTC	CASSPRRQAHEQFF
TRBV6-6	few	-	TRBJ1-2	TGTGCCAGCACCCACTCAAATCGCCCCTCCTACACCTTC	CASTHSNRPSYTF
TRBV2	-	-	TRBJ2-1	TGTGCCAGTATGTCGGGTGCTTACAATGAGCAGTTCTTC	CASMSGAYNEQFF
TRBV11-3	-	-	TRBJ2-7	TGTGCCAGCAGCTTCGGAGGGTTCGAGCGCTACGAGCAGTACTTC	CASSFGGFERYEQYF
TRBV6-5	-	TRBD1	TRBJ2-7	TGTGCCAGCAGAGCGCCCGGGACAGGGCCCCTCGAGCAGTACTTC	CASRAPGTGPLEQYF
TRBV9	-	-	TRBJ2-1	TGTGCCAGCAGCGCCCGACGAGACAGTTACAATGAGCAGTTCTTC	CASSARRDSYNEQFF
TRBV15	-	-	TRBJ1-5	TGTGCCACCATGGCCGGGGAGAATCAGCCCCAGCATTTT	CATMAGENQPQHF
TRBV15	-	-	TRBJ2-7	TGTGCCACCAGCAACACAGGGGGGGCCTACGAGCAGTACTTC	CATSNTGGAYEQYF
TRBV19	-	-	TRBJ1-1	TGTGCCAGTAGTATATGGCTGAACACTGAAGCTTTCTTT	CASSIWLNTEAFF
TRBV30	-	-	TRBJ1-4	TGTGCCTGGAGGTCTCAGGGTAACTATGAAAAACTGTTTTTT	CAWRSQGNYEKLFF
TRBV5-1	-	TRBD2	TRBJ2-2	TGCGCCAGCAGCCACGCCCGACTAGCGGCGAACACCGGGGAGCTGTTTTTT	CASSHARLAANTGELFF
TRBV5-4	-	-	TRBJ2-7	TGTGCCAGCAGCTTAGCGGGTGCTACCTACGAGCAGTACTTC	CASSLAGATYEQYF
TRBV10-3	-	TRBD1	TRBJ2-2	TGTGCCATCAGTGAGTGGGGACAGACGAACACCGGGGAGCTGTTTTTT	CAISEWGQTNTGELFF
TRBV2	-	TRBD2	TRBJ2-3	TGTGCCAGCAGGGGGCATGAACTAGCGGGTAGCACAGATACGCAGTATTTT	CASRGHELAGSTDTQYF
TRBV6-5	-	TRBD1	TRBJ1-3	TGTGCCAGCACCAAGGACAGGGCTGGAAACACCATATATTTT	CASTKDRAGNTIYF
TRBV6-5	-	-	TRBJ2-3	TGTGCCAGCAGCTCGCGGGTCTCTACAGATACGCAGTATTTT	CASSSRVSTDTQYF
TRBV19	-	-	TRBJ1-5	TGTGCCACCGGGGACACCCGTATGCAGCCCCAGCATTTT	CATGDTRMQPQHF
TRBV29-1	-	TRBD1	TRBJ1-5	TGCAGCGTTGAAGAGACGGGACAGGGGAATCAGCCCCAGCATTTT	CSVEETGQGNQPQHF
TRBV3-1/TRBV3-2	-	-	TRBJ1-1	TGTGCCAGCAGCCCCTTCAACGAGGGCACTGAAGCTTTCTTT	CASSPFNEGTEAFF
TRBV19	-	-	TRBJ1-5	TGTGCCAGTAGTCCACGCGGCAGGGTGATAAATCAGCCCCAGCATTTT	CASSPRGRVINQPQHF
TRBV12-3/TRBV12-4	once	-	TRBJ1-4	TGTGCCAGCAGTTTCCAGGGGAATGGAAAACTGTTTTTT	CASSFQGNGKLFF
TRBV11-2	-	-	TRBJ2-1	TGTGCCAGCAGCCGAACCACAGGGATCGGCAATGAGCAGTTCTTC	CASSRTTGIGNEQFF
TRBV27	-	TRBD1	TRBJ2-7	TGTGCCAGCAGTTCCGTCTCCGGCAGGGGACAGTCAAGCTCCTACGAGCAGTACTTC	CASSSVSGRGQSSSYEQYF
TRBV7-2	once	-	TRBJ1-4	TGTGCCAGCAGCGCACGTTCCACAGGGAATATTAATGAAAAACTGTTTTTT	CASSARSTGNINEKLFF
TRBV27	once	TRBD1	TRBJ2-5	TGTGCCAGCAGTTCCGGACAGGGTGGAGAGACCCAGTACTTC	CASSSGQGGETQYF
TRBV2	-	-	TRBJ1-2	TGTGCCAGCAGTCCCGCCGGAGGCCTGGGCTATGGCTACACCTTC	CASSPAGGLGYGYTF
TRBV6-5	-	TRBD1	TRBJ1-5	TGTGCCAGCAGTTACCCCAAGGACAGGAGCGATCAGCCCCAGCATTTT	CASSYPKDRSDQPQHF
TRBV4-2	-	TRBD2	TRBJ2-1	TGTGCCAGCAGCCAAGCTGTGGCTAGCGGGGGGTCGAATGAGCAGTTCTTC	CASSQAVASGGSNEQFF
TRBV7-7	-	TRBD1	TRBJ1-4	TGTGCTAGCAGCGCGGGACAGGCGCTAAATGAAAAACTGTTTTTT	CASSAGQALNEKLFF
TRBV5-5	-	-	TRBJ1-2	TGTGCCAGCAGCCGGGACTTCAACTATGGCTACACCTTC	CASSRDFNYGYTF
TRBV6-1	-	-	TRBJ2-2	TGTGCCAGCAGTTTCCCCAGGGGGAACACCGGGGAGCTGTTTTTT	CASSFPRGNTGELFF
TRBV2	-	-	TRBJ2-4	TGTGCCAGCAGTGTTCAGGGAAACATTCAGTACTTC	CASSVQGNIQYF
TRBV30	-	TRBD1	TRBJ2-7	TGTGCCTGGAGGGCAAGGACAGGGGGGTCGAGGGAGCAGTACTTC	CAWRARTGGSREQYF
TRBV6-5	few	-	TRBJ1-1	TGTGCCAGCAGTTACGGGGGCCGGAAAGCTTTCTTT	CASSYGGRKAFF
TRBV7-2	-	-	TRBJ2-1	TGTGCCAGCAGCTTAAGAGCTTTCAATGAGCAGTTCTTC	CASSLRAFNEQFF
TRBV5-1	once	TRBD2	TRBJ2-7	TGCGCCAGCAGCGCTGGGGCGGGAGACTTCTACGAGCAGTACTTC	CASSAGAGDFYEQYF
TRBV12-3/TRBV12-4	-	-	TRBJ2-7	TGTGCCAGCAGTTTATGGAGAAACGAGCAGTACTTC	CASSLWRNEQYF
TRBV5-1	once	TRBD1	TRBJ1-3	TGCGCCAGCAGCTCGGACAGGCCGTCTGGAAACACCATATATTTT	CASSSDRPSGNTIYF
TRBV19	-	TRBD2	TRBJ2-7	TGTGCCAGTAGTATAGCCTCCAGCGGGACTGCAACCTACGAGCAGTACTTC	CASSIASSGTATYEQYF
TRBV7-3	-	TRBD2	TRBJ2-2	TGTGCCAGCAGCTTAAGGGGCGGGAGGGAATCCGGGGAGCTGTTTTTT	CASSLRGGRESGELFF
TRBV2	-	-	TRBJ2-1	TGTGCCAGCAGTGAGGGGGCCACCGGACGGGAGTTCTTC	CASSEGATGREFF
TRBV9	-	-	TRBJ1-2	TGTGCCAGCAGCGTAGCGTACGACAGGATCTATGGCTACACCTTC	CASSVAYDRIYGYTF
TRBV28	-	-	TRBJ2-7	TGTGCCAGCAGTGGAGGCCCTTTTGCGGGCTCCGAGCAGTACTTC	CASSGGPFAGSEQYF
TRBV7-2	-	TRBD2	TRBJ2-7	TGTGCCAGCAGCTTAGATGGCGGGGGATTCGAGCAGTACTTC	CASSLDGGGFEQYF
TRBV9	-	TRBD1	TRBJ2-6	TGTGCCAGCAGCTTTGGGTCTACAGGGGACCTGACTTTC	CASSFGSTGDLTF
TRBV4-2	once	TRBD1	TRBJ1-4	TGTGCCAGCAGCCTGGGGACAGACGCAACTAATGAAAAACTGTTTTTT	CASSLGTDATNEKLFF
TRBV5-1	-	TRBD2	TRBJ2-4	TGCGCCAGCAGCTTGGACCTAGCGGGGTCCATTCAGTACTTC	CASSLDLAGSIQYF
TRBV7-3	-	-	TRBJ2-2	TGTGCCAGCAGCTCAGCAGGGTGGTCCGGGGAGCTGTTTTTT	CASSSAGWSGELFF
TRBV12-3/TRBV12-4	few	-	TRBJ2-1	TGTGCCAGCAGTTTAGACAGTTACGAGCAGTTCTTC	CASSLDSYEQFF
TRBV19	-	TRBD1	TRBJ1-2	TGTGCCAGTAAGACAGGGGGAACAGGGTTGAGCTACACCTTC	CASKTGGTGLSYTF